Listed here is a single TCR beta chain. This clonotype was observed many times. The target of this receptor is not known. Base-call qualities are not available, and no considerably larger clone is one nucleotide away. TCR alpha and beta chain libraries were amplified separately from the second PCR step onward. To determine each donor's CMV status, fresh PBMCs were stimulated overnight with CMV viral lysate, and IFNgamma production from CD4+ T cells was then assessed. CD4 T cells were positively selected with Miltenyi beads, followed by positive selection of CD8 T cells from the CD4-negative fraction. Cells were stained for CD3, CD4, CD8, CD45RA, CD27 and a live/dead dye and were sorted on a BD Aria II into four subsets based on CD45RA and CD27. Three healthy volunteers provided blood, and the blood of each volunteer was split into CD4 and CD8 T cells and then into four differentiation subsets. About 0.13 L of peripheral blood was collected from each donor, and PBMC were isolated from the blood using Ficoll-Paque PLUS density-gradient centrifugation. Sorted cells were lysed in RLT buffer, after which RNA was extracted using a Qiagen RNeasy kit and stored at -80 degrees C.

Library generation was performed with UMI-ligation and nested PCR. To cover both TRBC1 and TRBC2, the beta constant-region primer consisted of an equimolar mix of two oligonucleotides. A single-stranded oligonucleotide carrying the SP2 primer and a 12-nucleotide UMI was ligated to the 3' end of the cDNA by T4 RNA ligase 1. Four rounds of PCR, combining the SP2 primer with nested alpha and beta constant-region primers, were used to amplify the ligated cDNA. The ligation reaction was kept at 16 degrees C for about 20-25 hours. PCR2 was typically run as a SYBR Green qPCR and stopped at a predetermined threshold to prevent over-amplification. Every purification after the first one was done using Agencourt AMPure XP magnetic beads. Library amounts were measured by Qubit and library quality was assessed on a TapeStation, where the main peak was expected at around 650 bp. Pooled libraries were sequenced on an Illumina MiSeq using v2 2x251 paired-end kits, and typically roughly 0.85-2 million reads were obtained per sample. Each sample library was pooled at approximately 4.2 nM, and about 5-7% PhiX was included to improve cluster recognition. The original methods were these. Using tag matching that tolerated one base-pair mismatch, Decombinator assigned V and J genes to FASTQ reads that had been processed by Demultiplexor. Collapsinator relied on UMIs to fix sequencing errors as well as frequency errors caused by PCR heterogeneity. TCRs were translated and CDR3s were extracted from the conserved cysteine to the FGXG phenylalanine by CDR3Translator, with non-productive sequences being flagged. Gini, Shannon entropy and inverse Simpson indices were calculated on repertoires that had been subsampled to equal numbers of UMI-defined TCRs. Within the linear range, a power law was fitted to clonotype abundance distributions using maximum likelihood. On one naive CD8 sample, the pipeline and MIGEC gave similar UMI counts, unique TCR numbers and clonal distributions. A set of roughly 7,000 CMV-associated CDR3 sequences, compiled from VDJdb and a published dataset, was used to search the repertoires. TCRdb cleaned the public reads at Q25 with fastp, built clones with MiXCR and kept in-frame beta chains. Identical CDR3 proteins give one entry, which carries the most common genes and DNA. The V and J calls here are based on TCRdb, not the publication. The sample table holds about 85,000 distinct CDR3 sequences, of which around 13% were seen once. The top ten constitute about 0.9% of the sample.

From the cysteine through the phenylalanine, the CDR3 covers 14 amino acids. Here the CDR3 DNA is all that survives: 42 bases in frame from base 1. V and J are truncated by 1 base and 6 bases respectively, leaving an intervening sequence of 11 bases. This entry is derived from a study of naive and memory T cell subsets (dated by TCRdb to between 2016 and 2019). Broadly, across the study: The study applied an open-source, UMI-based TCR alpha and beta sequencing pipeline to sorted naive and memory peripheral blood T cell subsets. Complete agreement was observed between the functional CMV T cell responses and the IgG serology results. RNA was DNase-treated and reverse transcribed with TCR constant-region primers, mostly using SuperScript III. What the authors observed across the whole study: Each clonotype was defined as a single alpha or beta chain sequence rather than as a paired alpha/beta receptor. Following error correction, more than 95% of naive TCR sequences occurred only once, which made naive abundance distributions much steeper than those of memory subsets. TCR abundance followed a power law with an exponent that was different for naive and memory subsets but consistent across the three individuals. The repertoire findings for the naive and memory subsets could not be validated against a ground truth, as none was available. RNA-based TCR counts may be affected by expression changes linked to T cell activation and differentiation. Gini index rose and Shannon and inverse Simpson diversity fell from naive through CM, EM and EMRA in both CD4 and CD8 cells.

Sequencing was done on a sample of central memory CD4+ T cells from blood. What the cell subset or site label conveys for this sample: central memory, CD45RA- CD27+. The chain was built from TRBV12-3 or TRBV12-4 and TRBJ2-3, with a tentative D gene TRBD2 over 5 matching bases. The source is a human donor in good health. This receptor has the CDR3 CASSLVTPGDTQYF. The bases are TGTGCCAGCAGTTTAGTGACTCCGGGGGATACGCAGTATTTT.